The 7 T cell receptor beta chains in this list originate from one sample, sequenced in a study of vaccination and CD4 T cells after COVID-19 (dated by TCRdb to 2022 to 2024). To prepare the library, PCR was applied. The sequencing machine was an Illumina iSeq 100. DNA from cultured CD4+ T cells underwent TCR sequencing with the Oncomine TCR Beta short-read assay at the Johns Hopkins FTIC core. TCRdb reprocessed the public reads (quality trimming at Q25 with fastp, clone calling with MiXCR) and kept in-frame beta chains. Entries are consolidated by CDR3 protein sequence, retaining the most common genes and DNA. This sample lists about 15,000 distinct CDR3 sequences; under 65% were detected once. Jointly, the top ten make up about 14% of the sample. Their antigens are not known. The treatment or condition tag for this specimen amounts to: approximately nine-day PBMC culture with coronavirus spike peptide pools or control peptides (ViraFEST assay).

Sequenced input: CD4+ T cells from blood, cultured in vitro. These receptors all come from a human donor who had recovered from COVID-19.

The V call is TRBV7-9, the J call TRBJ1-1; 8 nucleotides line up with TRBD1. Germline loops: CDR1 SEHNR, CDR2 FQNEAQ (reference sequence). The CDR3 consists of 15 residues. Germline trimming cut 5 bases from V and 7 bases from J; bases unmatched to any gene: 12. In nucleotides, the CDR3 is TGTGCCAGCAGCCCAGGGACAGGTTATATCAGTGAAGCTTTCTTT. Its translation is CASSPGTGYISEAFF.

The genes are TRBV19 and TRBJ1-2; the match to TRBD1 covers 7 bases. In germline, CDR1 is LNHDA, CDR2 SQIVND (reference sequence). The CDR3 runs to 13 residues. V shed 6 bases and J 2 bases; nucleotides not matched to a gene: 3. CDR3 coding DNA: TGTGCCAGTAGCTTCAGGGGGAACTATGGCTACACCTTC. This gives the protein CASSFRGNYGYTF.

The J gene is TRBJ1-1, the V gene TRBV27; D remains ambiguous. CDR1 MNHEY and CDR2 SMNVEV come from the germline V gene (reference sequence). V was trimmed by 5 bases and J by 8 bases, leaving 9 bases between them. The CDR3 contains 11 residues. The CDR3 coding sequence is TGTGCCAGCAGTCCCCGGGTCGAAGCTTTCTTT. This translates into CASSPRVEAFF.

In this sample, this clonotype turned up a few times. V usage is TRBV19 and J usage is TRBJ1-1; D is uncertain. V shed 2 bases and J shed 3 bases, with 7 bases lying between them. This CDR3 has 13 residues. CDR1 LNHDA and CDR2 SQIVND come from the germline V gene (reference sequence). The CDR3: CASSIMRDTEAFF. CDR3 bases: TGTGCCAGTAGTATAATGCGGGACACTGAAGCTTTCTTT.

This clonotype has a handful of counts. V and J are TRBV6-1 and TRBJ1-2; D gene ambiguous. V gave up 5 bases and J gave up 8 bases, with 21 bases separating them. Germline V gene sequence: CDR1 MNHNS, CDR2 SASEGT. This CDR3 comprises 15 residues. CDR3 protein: CASSPPGESYRGYTF. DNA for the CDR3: TGTGCCAGCAGTCCACCCGGGGAGAGTTATAGGGGCTACACCTTC.

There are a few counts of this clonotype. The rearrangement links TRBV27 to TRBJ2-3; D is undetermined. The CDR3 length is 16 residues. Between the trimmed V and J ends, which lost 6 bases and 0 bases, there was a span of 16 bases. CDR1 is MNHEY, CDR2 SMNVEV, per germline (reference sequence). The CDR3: CASRSNSVVSTDTQYF. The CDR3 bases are TGTGCCAGCAGGTCTAACTCCGTCGTTAGCACAGATACGCAGTATTTT.

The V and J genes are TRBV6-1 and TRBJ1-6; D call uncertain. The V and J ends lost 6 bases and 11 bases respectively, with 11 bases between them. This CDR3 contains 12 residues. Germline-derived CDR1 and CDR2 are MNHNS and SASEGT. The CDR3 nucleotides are TGTGCCAGCAGCGCCCTGTTGGCACCCCTCCACTTT. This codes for CASSALLAPLHF.